This T cell receptor (beta chain) was found in a study of patients and donors after allogeneic stem cell transplantation. In TCRdb, the RT-PCR reads were re-called with MiXCR into one record per CDR3 protein. The sample shows roughly 200,000 distinct CDR3 sequences, about 38% of them seen only once. V lost 5 bases to trimming and J lost 9 bases, with 11 bases between them. The CDR3 is 13 amino acids. CDR1 SGHTA and CDR2 FQGNSA come from the germline V gene. The clonotype was recovered from a human donor who was either an allogeneic HSCT recipient or a stem cell or donor lymphocyte infusion donor (not recorded which). It is not recorded whose cells these are; they may come from a transplant donor. The sequencing sample was made of blood, either unsorted or a sorted T cell fraction (not recorded which). This chain uses TRBV7-2 with TRBJ1-6; the D gene is possibly TRBD1 (5 bases). CDR3 region: CASSPSTVSPLHF. The CDR3 region has the DNA TGTGCCAGCAGCCCGTCGACAGTTTCACCCCTCCACTTT.